One and the same sample provided the 30 T cell receptor beta chains below, sequenced in a study of blood T cell repertoires in COVID-19. Sequencing was performed with immunoSEQ multiplex PCR; in TCRdb, only in-frame clones are kept and a portion is missing. The sample comprises 220,000 or so clones, roughly 90% of which are singletons, and 0.82% rests with the top ten. The sequencing sample was made of peripheral blood. These TCRs come from a man between 60 and 75 years old with COVID-19, enrolled during active disease.

The CDR3 here is CASSPPLGQGAGELFF. For the CDR3, the DNA is TGTGCCAGCAGCCCGCCTTTGGGACAGGGGGCAGGGGAGCTGTTTTTT. The chain couples TRBV5-4 to TRBJ2-2; 12 nucleotides align to TRBD1. CDR3 size: 16 residues. V shed 4 bases and J 8 bases; nucleotides not matched to a gene: 9. CDR1 and CDR2 (germline): SGHNT, YYREEE (reference sequence).

The chain employs TRBV5-1 and TRBJ2-7; 10 bases are a match to TRBD1. The V segment lost 4 bases and the J segment 2 bases; nucleotides outside the gene matches: 3. The CDR3 is 14 residues long. Per germline, CDR1 SGHRS and CDR2 YFSETQ. The CDR3 DNA reads TGCGCCAGCAGCCAGGGACAGGGGACCTACGAGCAGTACTTC. This sequence encodes CASSQGQGTYEQYF.

CDR3 region: CASSPHQSSYEQYF. The CDR3 DNA is TGTGCCAGCAGTCCACATCAAAGCTCCTACGAGCAGTACTTC. The rearrangement uses TRBV27 and TRBJ2-7, with D unresolved. From germline, CDR1 is MNHEY and CDR2 SMNVEV (reference sequence). V was cut by 5 bases and J by 0 bases, with 11 bases left in between. The CDR3 is 14 residues long.

This clone was seen more than once but under ten times. V and J are TRBV14 and TRBJ1-2; 12 bases are shared with TRBD1. The CDR3 covers 17 residues. The germline V gene encodes CDR1 SGHDN and CDR2 FVKESK. J was trimmed by 4 bases and V by 3 bases; bases with no gene match: 9. The CDR3 loop reads CASSQGQGAEGIYGYTF. In nucleotides, the CDR3 is TGTGCCAGCAGCCAGGGACAGGGGGCGGAAGGTATCTATGGCTACACCTTC.

The chain recombines TRBV19 with TRBJ1-2; D is perhaps TRBD1 (5 bases). From germline, CDR1 is LNHDA and CDR2 SQIVND (reference sequence). The CDR3 loop spans 15 amino acids. V was shortened by 5 bases and J by 8 bases, with 21 bases between the two germline ends. In DNA form, the CDR3 reads TGTGCCAGTAGTTACGACCGGCGGGGGTCGGCCGGCTACACCTTC. Translated: CASSYDRRGSAGYTF.

The chain is built from TRBV28 and TRBJ2-3, with TRBD2 as a possible D gene (6 bases). V was clipped by 10 bases and J by 0 bases, with 11 bases between them. Germline CDR1 is MDHEN and CDR2 is SYDVKM. CDR3 size: 13 residues. Written as DNA, the CDR3 is TGTGCCATGCGGGACCCGAGCACAGATACGCAGTATTTT. It codes for CAMRDPSTDTQYF. Full variable domain (remainder filled in from reference TRBV28 and TRBJ2-3): DVKVTQSSRYLVKRTGEKVFLECVQDMDHENMFWYRQDPGLGLRLIYFSYDVKMKEKGDIPEGYSVSREKKERFSLILESASTNQTSMYLCAMRDPSTDTQYFGPGTRLTVL.

This clone was recorded only once. The chain uses TRBV6-6 and TRBJ2-5; 9 bases are shared with TRBD1. Germline assignment: CDR1 MNHNY and CDR2 SVGAGI (reference sequence). The CDR3 totals 16 residues. V gave up 2 bases and J gave up 5 bases; unmatched junction bases: 9. As DNA, the CDR3 is TGTGCCAGCAGTTACGAACCCGGGACAGGGATGGAGACCCAGTACTTC. This translates into CASSYEPGTGMETQYF.

This clone was counted between two and nine times. The chain links TRBV7-9 to TRBJ2-3, with 9 bases matching TRBD2. The CDR3 length is 16 residues. V dropped 1 base and J dropped 4; count of bases not matched to a gene: 6. CDR1 and CDR2 (germline): SEHNR, FQNEAQ (reference sequence). CDR3 loop: CASSLVPSGVADTQYF. In nucleotides, the CDR3 is TGTGCCAGCAGCTTAGTCCCTAGCGGGGTTGCAGATACGCAGTATTTT.

This clone was recorded only once. V is TRBV5-6 and J is TRBJ1-2, with 7 positions matching TRBD1. The J segment lost 3 bases and the V segment lost 4 bases, leaving 9 bases of the junction unmatched. This CDR3 spans 15 amino acids. CDR1 is SGHDT, CDR2 YYEEEE, per germline. CDR3 sequence reads: CASSPFGQGDYGYTF. The CDR3 DNA reads TGTGCCAGCAGCCCTTTCGGGCAGGGGGACTATGGCTACACCTTC.

Only one count was recorded for this clone. Other nucleotide sequences in the sample specify the same CDR3. The chain has TRBV18 and TRBJ2-3; D unclear. There are 12 residues in the CDR3. Germline assignment: CDR1 KGHSH and CDR2 LQKENI. The V gene lost 6 bases and the J gene lost 2 bases, with 6 bases spanning the gap. This CDR3 reads CASSPSTDTQYF. The CDR3 DNA is TGTGCCAGCTCCCCCTCCACAGATACGCAGTATTTT.

The chain joins TRBV4-2 to TRBJ1-5; the match to TRBD1 covers 8 bases. Losses at the gene ends were 0 bases for V and 2 bases for J; bases not matched to a gene: 3. Germline V gene lookup returns CDR1 LGHNA and CDR2 YNFKEQ. This CDR3 is 16 amino acids long. In DNA, the CDR3 is TGTGCCAGCAGCCAAGACACAGGGGGGCGCAATCAGCCCCAGCATTTT. The encoded protein is CASSQDTGGRNQPQHF.

The DNA for the CDR3 is TGCGCCAGCAATCAGGGATCTAGCACAGATACGCAGTATTTT. Translating it yields CASNQGSSTDTQYF. V gene TRBV4-1 combines with J gene TRBJ2-3; tentatively, D is TRBD1 (5 bases). Germline V lookup: CDR1 MGHRA, CDR2 YSYEKL. The CDR3 consists of 14 residues. The ends were cut back, 7 bases at V and 0 bases at J, with 11 bases in the middle.

The chain joins TRBV28 to TRBJ1-4; 7 bases map to TRBD1. J gave up 2 bases and V 7 bases, and 10 bases lay outside the gene matches. Germline CDR1 is MDHEN and CDR2 is SYDVKM. This CDR3 spans 16 amino acids. CDR3 sequence: CASISQGGSTNEKLFF. CDR3 bases: TGTGCCAGCATTAGTCAAGGGGGCTCCACTAATGAAAAACTGTTTTTT.

J is TRBJ2-7 and V is TRBV5-5; D call uncertain. V was trimmed by 0 bases and J by 2 bases, leaving 6 bases between them. CDR1 is SGHKS and CDR2 is YYEKEE in the germline V gene (reference sequence). The CDR3 consists of 13 residues. The CDR3 nucleotides read TGTGCCAGCAGCTTGGCAGGAACCTACGAGCAGTACTTC. It codes for CASSLAGTYEQYF.

This clone was seen just once. The chain is built from TRBV30 and TRBJ2-2; D is ambiguous. V was pared by 2 bases and J by 2 bases, with 9 bases between. Germline CDR1 and CDR2: GTSNPN and SVGIG (reference sequence). The CDR3 sequence is 14 residues long. CDR3 nucleotides: TGTGCCTGGAGTCAACCGAGAAACACCGGGGAGCTGTTTTTT. Its translation: CAWSQPRNTGELFF.

This chain joins TRBV5-1 and TRBJ1-1; a possible D gene is TRBD1 (5 bases). Between the trimmed V and J ends, which lost 4 bases and 3 bases, there was a span of 13 bases. This CDR3 is built from 14 residues. Germline CDR1 and CDR2: SGHRS and YFSETQ. The CDR3 loop is CASSTFGGDTEAFF. CDR3 DNA: TGCGCCAGCAGCACCTTTGGGGGGGACACTGAAGCTTTCTTT.

This clone was detected once. The chain has TRBV18 and TRBJ1-1, with D unresolved. The CDR3 has 16 residues. Germline loops: CDR1 KGHSH, CDR2 LQKENI. Deletions cut 4 bases from V and 1 base from J, with 16 bases between. The CDR3 sequence is CASSQSRRLPNTEAFF. The CDR3 bases are TGTGCCAGCTCACAGTCGCGGCGGCTACCGAACACTGAAGCTTTCTTT.

This clone was detected only once. This chain connects TRBV27 to TRBJ1-3; 7 positions match TRBD1. J gave up 2 bases and V 0 bases, and 7 bases lay outside the gene matches. CDR1 is MNHEY, CDR2 SMNVEV, per germline (reference sequence). The CDR3 is 17 residues long. In DNA form, the CDR3 reads TGTGCCAGCAGTTTATCCGGGGACAGCCTCCCTGGAAACACCATATATTTT. This codes for CASSLSGDSLPGNTIYF.

This sequence joins TRBV7-2 and TRBJ1-1; D is possibly TRBD1 (5 bases). The CDR3 runs to 14 residues. Trimming cost V 0 bases and J 8 bases, with 13 bases left between them. Germline V gene data show CDR1 as SGHTA and CDR2 as FQGNSA. CDR3 nucleotide sequence: TGTGCCAGCAGCTTAGCTGCACAGTCAGGGGAAGCTTTCTTT. Encoded protein: CASSLAAQSGEAFF.

The V gene is TRBV4-3, the J gene TRBJ2-1, with TRBD1 matching over 7 bases. The CDR3 is made up of 13 amino acids. V shed 0 bases and J 10 bases; nucleotides not matched to a gene: 3. In germline, CDR1 is LGHNA, CDR2 YSLEER. CDR3 bases: TGCGCCAGCAGCCAAGAGAACAGGGGCGAGCAGTTCTTC. Translation gives CASSQENRGEQFF.

J is TRBJ1-2 and V is TRBV25-1; TRBD1 agrees at 10 bases. Germline CDR1 MGHDK, CDR2 SYGVNS. This CDR3 region has 17 residues. V shed 0 bases, J shed 4 bases, and the junction held 8 bases outside the gene matches. CDR3 sequence (DNA): TGTGCCAGCAGTGAATATGGCGACAGGGGGCTGGGCTATGGCTACACCTTC. Amino acid sequence: CASSEYGDRGLGYGYTF.

This clone appeared once. V gene TRBV5-1 combines with J gene TRBJ1-1; 7 nucleotides match TRBD1. This CDR3 comprises 13 residues. J gave up 0 bases and V 8 bases, and 4 bases lay outside the gene matches. Germline V gives CDR1 SGHRS, CDR2 YFSETQ. The CDR3 DNA reads as TGCGCCAGTCAGGGACAGTTGAACACTGAAGCTTTCTTT. Translating gives CASQGQLNTEAFF.

This chain joins TRBV5-1 and TRBJ2-5; D might be TRBD2 (6 bases). V lost 4 bases and J 3 bases, leaving 10 bases between the germline ends. Germline lookup yields CDR1 SGHRS and CDR2 YFSETQ. The CDR3 is 13 amino acids. In nucleotides, the CDR3 is TGCGCCAGCAGCGTGGAGGGAGAAGAGACCCAGTACTTC. Translation: CASSVEGEETQYF.

This chain joins TRBV5-1 and TRBJ2-5, with TRBD2 matching over 11 bases. In germline, CDR1 is SGHRS, CDR2 YFSETQ. J gave up 3 bases and V 4 bases, and 11 bases lay outside the gene matches. There are 17 residues in the CDR3. The CDR3 protein is CASSPPLAGELEETQYF. DNA of the CDR3: TGCGCCAGCAGCCCTCCACTAGCGGGGGAACTAGAAGAGACCCAGTACTTC.

V and J are TRBV7-2 and TRBJ2-3, with 7 bases fitting TRBD2. The CDR3 totals 17 residues. V was clipped by 2 bases and J by 2 bases; unmatched bases: 10. Germline V gene lookup returns CDR1 SGHTA and CDR2 FQGNSA. The CDR3 region has the DNA TGTGCCAGCAGCTTAAACCCAGCGGGAACGAACACAGATACGCAGTATTTT. This encodes CASSLNPAGTNTDTQYF.

V gene TRBV6-6 combines with J gene TRBJ2-1; 7 bases map to TRBD2. V lost 5 bases and J lost 0; bases outside the gene matches: 4. CDR3 length equals 15 residues. Germline values: CDR1 MNHNY, CDR2 SVGAGI (reference sequence). The CDR3: CASSGGGFSYNEQFF. The CDR3 region has the DNA TGTGCCAGCAGTGGGGGGGGGTTCTCCTACAATGAGCAGTTCTTC.

This clone has at least ten counts. V and J are TRBV7-9 and TRBJ2-7; 7 bases are shared with TRBD2. The CDR3 extends over 14 amino acids. Germline loops: CDR1 SEHNR, CDR2 FQNEAQ (reference sequence). Here the CDR3 DNA reads TGTGCGACGAGGGAGGGGTCCTCGTCCTACGAGCAGTACTTC. Translating it yields CATREGSSSYEQYF.

V and J are TRBV2 and TRBJ2-7; weak D call: TRBD1 (5 bases). Looked up from germline, CDR1 is SNHLY and CDR2 is FYNNEI. The V end lost 4 bases, the J end lost 4 bases, and 8 bases lay between the germline ends. The CDR3 consists of 12 residues. The CDR3 sequence: CASSGQGYEQYF. The CDR3 DNA is TGTGCCAGCAGTGGGCAGGGTTACGAGCAGTACTTC.

The V call is TRBV20-1, the J call TRBJ1-6; D unresolved. The CDR3 has 16 amino acids. From germline, CDR1 is DFQATT and CDR2 SNEGSKA (reference sequence). Trimming cost V 3 bases and J 0 bases, with 12 bases left between them. CDR3: CSASRSGSSYNSPLHF. The CDR3, as DNA: TGCAGTGCTAGTCGCAGCGGCAGCTCCTATAATTCACCCCTCCACTTT.

This clone appeared once. Other DNA sequences in the sample encode the same CDR3. This chain links TRBV6-5 with TRBJ1-5, with 7 nucleotides matching TRBD1. This CDR3 comprises 14 residues. The V gene end was trimmed by 6 bases and the J gene end by 2 bases; junction bases not matched to a gene: 4. Germline CDR1 is MNHEY and CDR2 is SVGAGI. The CDR3 sequence is CASRPDRGNQPQHF. CDR3 sequence (DNA): TGTGCCAGCAGACCCGACAGGGGCAATCAGCCCCAGCATTTT.